The clone carrying this T cell receptor (beta chain) turned up a few times. Its cognate antigen is unknown. The sample comes from a study of identical twins. The study's findings and limits: Those out-of-frame alpha sequences shared by twins showed an excess of low generation probability.

Each CDR3 protein gets one entry after TCRdb re-called the 5' RACE reads with MiXCR. The sample consists of just under 650,000 distinct CDR3 sequences, about 7.6% of them appearing once. The CDR3 runs to 13 residues. Per the germline V gene, CDR1 is MNHNS and CDR2 is SASEGT. V was pared by 6 bases and J by 3 bases, with 9 bases between. These data also featured in a second study, about yellow fever vaccine responses in identical twins. That work adds: Each twin's T cell response to the vaccine was reported to look partly convergent and partly personalized.

V and J are TRBV6-1 and TRBJ2-1; D is uncertain. The sequence was obtained from a woman under 30 in good health. Sample: PBMCs. DNA of the CDR3: TGTGCCAGCAGGCCGACCGACTACAATGAGCAGTTCTTC. The encoded protein is CASRPTDYNEQFF.